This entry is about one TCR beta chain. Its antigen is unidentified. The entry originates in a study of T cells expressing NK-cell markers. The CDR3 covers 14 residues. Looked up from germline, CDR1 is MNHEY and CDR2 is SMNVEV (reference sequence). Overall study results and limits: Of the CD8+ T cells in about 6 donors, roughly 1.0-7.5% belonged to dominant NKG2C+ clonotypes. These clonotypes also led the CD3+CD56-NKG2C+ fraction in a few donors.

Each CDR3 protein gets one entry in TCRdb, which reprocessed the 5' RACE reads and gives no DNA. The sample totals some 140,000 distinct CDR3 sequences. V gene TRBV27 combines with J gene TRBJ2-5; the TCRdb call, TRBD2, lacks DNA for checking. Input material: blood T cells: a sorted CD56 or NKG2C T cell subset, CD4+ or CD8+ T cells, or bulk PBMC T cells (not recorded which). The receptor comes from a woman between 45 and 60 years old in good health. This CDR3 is CASHSGAGEETQYF.